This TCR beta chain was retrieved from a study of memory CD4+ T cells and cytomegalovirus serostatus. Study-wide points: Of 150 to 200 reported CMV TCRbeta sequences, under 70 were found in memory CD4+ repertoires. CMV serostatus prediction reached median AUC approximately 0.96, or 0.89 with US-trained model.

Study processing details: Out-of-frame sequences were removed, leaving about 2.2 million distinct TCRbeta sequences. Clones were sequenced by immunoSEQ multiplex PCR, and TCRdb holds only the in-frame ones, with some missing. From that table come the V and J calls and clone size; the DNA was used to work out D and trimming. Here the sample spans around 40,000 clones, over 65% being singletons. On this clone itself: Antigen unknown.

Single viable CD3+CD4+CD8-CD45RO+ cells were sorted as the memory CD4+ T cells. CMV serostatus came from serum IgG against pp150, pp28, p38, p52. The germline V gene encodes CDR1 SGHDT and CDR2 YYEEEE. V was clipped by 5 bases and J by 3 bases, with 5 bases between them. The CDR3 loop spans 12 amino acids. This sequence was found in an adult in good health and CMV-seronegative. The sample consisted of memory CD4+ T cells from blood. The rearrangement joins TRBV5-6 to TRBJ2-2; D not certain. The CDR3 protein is CASSSYTGELFF. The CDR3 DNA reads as TGTGCCAGCAGTTCATACACCGGGGAGCTGTTTTTT.